Given below is one T cell receptor beta chain in context. Its antigen specificity is not known. Within one base of it there is no much larger clone, and no base qualities were kept. Participants in the prospective study were aged roughly 18 to 100 years, lived in 20 to 30 United States geographic areas, and enrolled through a virtual design. Cohort assignment in the prospective study relied on participant-reported clinical history from a screening survey and a study questionnaire. In the prospective study, whole blood, serum and a nasopharyngeal or oropharyngeal swab were collected from each participant by mobile phlebotomists. Additional blood draws and questionnaires over an approximately two-month period could optionally be provided by prospective study participants. Before DNA extraction, blood samples from the prospective study were shipped at room temperature or frozen. The sample belongs to a study of blood T cell repertoires in COVID-19 (dated by TCRdb to between 2020 and 2021). Turning to the overall study: Samples from collaborators originated in the United States, Italy and Spain and spanned both the acute and convalescent phases of COVID-19. The prospective study material was composed of cDNA or gDNA derived from T cells, B-cell-depleted T cells, or PBMCs. The dataset comprised deeply sampled blood TCRbeta repertoires from subjects exposed to, actively infected with, or recovered from COVID-19. The repertoires were released in a freely available public database meant as a resource for research on the immune response to SARS-CoV-2. The samples were drawn from the first 160 participants of the ongoing ImmuneRACE study and from 950 to 1,500 subjects provided by 6 global collaborators. Sample metadata almost always included a de-identified subject ID, COVID-19 status, age in years and sex. Where available, HLA class I and class II types were taken from metadata supplied by the sample provider and were not determined by assay-based typing. Study-wide conclusions, independent of this receptor: The quantity of clinical and demographic metadata differed by source and by participant and was supplied without curation.

Inclusive of the bounding cysteine and valine, the CDR3 is 14 residues long. Kept here is only the CDR3 DNA, which spans 42 bases and is read in frame from base 1. Per the germline V gene, MNHNS is the CDR1 and SASEGT is the CDR2. V sheds 1 base and J sheds 8 bases, leaving 15 bases between their ends. TCRbeta CDR3 regions were amplified from genomic DNA by means of the immunoSEQ Assay, a bias-controlled multiplex PCR. Regarding the original processing steps: Within the assay, amplification of reference gene primers was used to estimate how many nucleated cells each sample contained. Sequence reads were collapsed and filtered to measure the absolute abundance of every unique TCRbeta CDR3 rearrangement. For each sample, productive Simpson clonality was calculated as the square root of Simpson's diversity index over productive rearrangements. TCRdb carries this immuneACCESS record with in-frame sequences only. Its versions omit some clonotypes, under half of them owing to an unresolved V gene in the studies checked, with the rest unexplained. V and J calls and clone size are copied from that table; D and trimming were computed from the DNA. The sample profile shows over 250,000 clones; around 84% of them were found once. Around 4.1% of the sample goes to the ten largest clones.

Sequenced material: PBMCs or T cells enriched from blood (not recorded which). The TCR comes from a man aged 25 to 40 with acute COVID-19. The sequence joins TRBV6-1 to TRBJ2-7; a weak D assignment points to TRBD2 (5 bases agree). CDR3 region: CASSEDWGAMKQYV. The DNA sequence is as follows: TGTGCCAGCAGTGAAGATTGGGGAGCAATGAAGCAGTACGTC.